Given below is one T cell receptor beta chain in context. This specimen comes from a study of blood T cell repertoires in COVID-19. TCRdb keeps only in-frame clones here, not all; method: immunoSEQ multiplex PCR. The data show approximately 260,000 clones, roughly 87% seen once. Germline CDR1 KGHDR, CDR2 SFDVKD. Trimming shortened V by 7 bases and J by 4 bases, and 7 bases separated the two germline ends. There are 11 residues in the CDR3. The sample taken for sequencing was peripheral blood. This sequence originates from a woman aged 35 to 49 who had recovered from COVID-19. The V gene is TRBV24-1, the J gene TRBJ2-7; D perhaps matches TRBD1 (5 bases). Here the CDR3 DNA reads TGTGCCACCAGCCAGGGTTACGAGCAGTACGTC. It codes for CATSQGYEQYV.